A single sample is the source of the 8 T cell receptor beta chains below, sequenced in a study of blood T cells in healthy people across ages. Sample-barcoded 5' priming and a J-beta primer mix drove a second PCR of about 6 to 11 cycles. Using its own MiXCR run on the 5' RACE reads, TCRdb lists one record per CDR3 protein. The table has more than 800,000 distinct CDR3 sequences, around 28% seen once. What was sequenced was blood. The receptor set was obtained from a woman of 80 years or more in good health.

This clonotype showed up just a few times. V and J are TRBV5-1 and TRBJ2-7; 11 nucleotides align to TRBD2. This CDR3 has 15 amino acids. V dropped 4 bases and J dropped 2; count of bases not matched to a gene: 5. Germline assignment: CDR1 SGHRS and CDR2 YFSETQ. CDR3 amino acids: CASSTSGGTTYEQYF. In DNA, the CDR3 is TGCGCCAGCAGCACTAGCGGGGGTACAACCTACGAGCAGTACTTC.

The table lists this clonotype with a few counts. Here the CDR3 reads CSARRASKYNEQFF. CDR3 bases: TGCAGTGCTAGAAGGGCCAGCAAGTACAATGAGCAGTTCTTC. The chain is built from TRBV20-1 and TRBJ2-1; D unclear. V was pared by 2 bases and J by 4 bases, with 12 bases between. This CDR3 contains 14 residues. CDR1 DFQATT and CDR2 SNEGSKA come from the germline V gene (reference sequence).

This clonotype appeared a few times. This could be a read error, since a much larger clone is one nucleotide away. CDR3 region: CSARDWLVGRAGAGDTQYF. The CDR3 region has the DNA TGCAGTGCTAGAGATTGGCTAGTAGGACGAGCGGGGGCCGGAGATACGCAGTATTTT. This sequence joins TRBV20-1 and TRBJ2-3; the match to TRBD2 covers 8 bases. The V segment lost 0 bases and the J segment 5 bases; nucleotides outside the gene matches: 19. CDR1 DFQATT and CDR2 SNEGSKA come from the germline V gene (reference sequence). The CDR3 consists of 19 residues.

Comment on this clonotype: One end of the junction fails to match germline, which may point to a read error. The chain carries TRBV10-3 and TRBJ2-1; TRBD1 aligns across 9 bases. The CDR3 covers 16 residues. In germline, CDR1 is ENHRY, CDR2 SYGVKD. CDR3: CTISEGTGKGNNEQFF. The CDR3 DNA is TGTACCATCAGTGAAGGGACAGGGAAGGGGAACAATGAGCAGTTCTTC.

The sample holds many counts of this clonotype. This rearrangement joins TRBV24-1 to TRBJ1-2; D uncertain. Germline CDR1 is KGHDR and CDR2 is SFDVKD. The CDR3 totals 12 residues. The germline V and J ends were trimmed by 1 base and 7 bases, with 6 bases remaining between them. The CDR3 is CATSDFMGGYTF. The CDR3 DNA is TGTGCCACCAGTGATTTCATGGGTGGCTACACCTTC.

This clonotype was seen only a few times. Here the CDR3 reads CASSEPGQILYGYTF. CDR3 in DNA: TGTGCCAGCAGCGAACCGGGACAGATCCTCTATGGCTACACCTTC. The rearrangement joins TRBV3-1 to TRBJ1-2; 7 bases agree with TRBD1. There are 15 residues in the CDR3. Germline CDR1 and CDR2: LGHDT and YNNKEL (reference sequence). The trim removed 5 bases at V and 4 bases at J, leaving 10 bases unmatched.

This clonotype has only a few counts. The chain carries TRBV28 and TRBJ1-6; possibly TRBD1 for D (5 bases). V was trimmed by 5 bases and J by 12 bases, leaving 11 bases between them. In germline, CDR1 is MDHEN, CDR2 SYDVKM. The CDR3 is 12 amino acids. The CDR3: CASSSQGVPLHF. The CDR3 DNA reads TGTGCCAGCAGTAGCCAGGGTGTACCCCTCCACTTT.

This rearrangement joins TRBV20-1 to TRBJ1-1, with D hard to call. The V gene's germline CDR1 is DFQATT and CDR2 SNEGSKA (reference sequence). V lost 3 bases and J lost 1, with 15 bases in between. This CDR3 has 15 amino acids. CDR3 amino acids: CSASPLEKSNTEAFF. For the CDR3, the DNA is TGCAGTGCTAGTCCGTTAGAAAAATCGAACACTGAAGCTTTCTTT.